Listed below are T cell receptor beta chains from one sample, sequenced in a study of OX40 agonist ivuxolimab in advanced cancers. Using immunoSEQ multiplex PCR, the repertoire was profiled, and TCRdb retains in-frame clones only, with some absent. Among around 90,000 clones, 90% to 95% were seen once, and the ten largest hold 0.95% to 1.3%. The sequences come from CD4+ or CD8+ T cells sorted from blood, collected in a trial of the OX40 agonist ivuxolimab. All receptors derive from an adult with an advanced solid tumor such as melanoma, head and neck, liver or kidney cancer. Each CDR3 is given with its conserved first and last residue. A D gene is named only where the DNA matches it firmly. Size is stated for part of the rows, as once, few or many counts, or as a class when the clone is expanded.

j_gene | v_gene | d_gene | abundance | CDR3nt | CDR3aa
TRBJ1-5 | TRBV19 | NA | few | TGTGCCAGTAGTCCGGGATTCAGGGCTAGCAATCAGCCCCAGCATTTT | CASSPGFRASNQPQHF
TRBJ1-2 | TRBV28 | NA | NA | TGTGCCAGCGGAGGGGGGGGCGGCTATGGCTACACCTTC | CASGGGGGYGYTF
TRBJ1-2 | TRBV19 | NA | NA | TGTGCCAGTAGTATCGGGACTAACTATGGCTACACCTTC | CASSIGTNYGYTF
TRBJ1-2 | TRBV2 | NA | NA | TGTGCCAGCAGAAGACAGAACTATGGCTACACCTTC | CASRRQNYGYTF
TRBJ2-5 | TRBV7-9 | TRBD2 | NA | TGTGCCAGCAGCTCCGTGCCAGCGGGAGTTGAGACCCAGTACTTC | CASSSVPAGVETQYF
TRBJ2-3 | TRBV28 | NA | NA | TGTGCCAGCAGTCGGGACGGATTGTCTAGCACAGATACGCAGTATTTT | CASSRDGLSSTDTQYF
TRBJ2-7 | TRBV28 | NA | NA | TGTGCCACCTCACAGCGGGTTTCCCACGAGCAGTACTTC | CATSQRVSHEQYF
TRBJ2-1 | TRBV28 | TRBD2 | NA | TGTGCCAGCAGCTCCCGGGGAGCGGGAACCGATGAGCAGTTCTTC | CASSSRGAGTDEQFF
TRBJ1-2 | TRBV7-3 | NA | NA | TGTGCCAGCAGCCCCGACAGTACTGTCGGCTACACCTTC | CASSPDSTVGYTF
TRBJ2-5 | TRBV27 | TRBD2 | NA | TGTGCCAGCGGACTAGCGGGCCGGGCGGAGACCCAGTACTTC | CASGLAGRAETQYF
TRBJ2-7 | TRBV2 | TRBD1 | NA | TGTGCCAGCAGTCTTCGACAGGGGAGGTACGAGCAGTACTTC | CASSLRQGRYEQYF
TRBJ2-1 | TRBV7-7 | NA | NA | TGTGCTAGCAGCTTAGCCCGGAGCTCCTACAATGAGCAGTTCTTC | CASSLARSSYNEQFF
TRBJ1-6 | TRBV28 | NA | once | TGTGCCAGCAGTTTAAACCGGGATCATAATTCACCCCTCCACTTT | CASSLNRDHNSPLHF
TRBJ2-1 | TRBV11-2 | TRBD2 | once | TGTGCCAGCAGCTCCCTAACGGGGCTAGCGGGAGTAAACGAGCAGTTCTTC | CASSSLTGLAGVNEQFF
TRBJ1-2 | TRBV6-6 | NA | NA | TGTGCCAGCAGAACTAACTTGTATGGCTACACCTTC | CASRTNLYGYTF
TRBJ2-2 | TRBV21-1 | NA | NA | TGTGCCAGCAGACAGGCCGGGACGGAGAACACCGGGGAGCTGTTTTTT | CASRQAGTENTGELFF
TRBJ2-2 | TRBV5-1 | TRBD1 | NA | TGCGCCAGCAGCCCGGCGGGACAGGGGTTAACCGGGGAGCTGTTTTTT | CASSPAGQGLTGELFF
TRBJ2-3 | TRBV5-1 | TRBD2 | NA | TGCGCCAGCAGCCAACTAGCGGGAGGGACAGATACGCAGTATTTT | CASSQLAGGTDTQYF
TRBJ1-5 | TRBV7-6 | TRBD1 | NA | TGTGCCAGCAGCTTGAGGACAGGGGGAGACAATCAGCCCCAGCATTTT | CASSLRTGGDNQPQHF
TRBJ2-7 | TRBV30 | TRBD2 | NA | TGTGCCTGGAGGTCACTAGCGGGCTACGAGCAGTACTTC | CAWRSLAGYEQYF
TRBJ1-2 | TRBV19 | NA | NA | TGTGCCAGTAGTATAGTCGGGAACTATGGCTACACCTTC | CASSIVGNYGYTF
TRBJ2-5 | TRBV7-2 | TRBD2 | NA | TGTGCCAGCAGCTTAGGTACTAGCGGGAACTCGAAGACCCAGTACTTC | CASSLGTSGNSKTQYF
TRBJ1-1 | TRBV28 | NA | NA | TGTGCCAGCAGTTTAGATCTCGGGCAGACTGAAGCTTTCTTT | CASSLDLGQTEAFF
TRBJ1-4 | TRBV18 | TRBD1 | NA | TGTGCCAGCTCAGTACGTCCAGGGGGCCCTAATGAAAAACTGTTTTTT | CASSVRPGGPNEKLFF
TRBJ2-7 | TRBV6-1 | NA | NA | TGTGCCAGCAGCGGGCTCTTAACCTACGAGCAGTACTTC | CASSGLLTYEQYF
TRBJ2-6 | TRBV21-1 | NA | once | TGTGCCAGCAGCACAAAGGGAGACCAGACAAGTCCTAACTCTGGGGCCAACGTCCTGACTTTC | CASSTKGDQTSPNSGANVLTF
TRBJ1-1 | TRBV6-5 | NA | NA | TGTGCCAGCAGTTACTCGGGTGGATCGAAAAACACTGAAGCTTTCTTT | CASSYSGGSKNTEAFF
TRBJ2-2 | TRBV28 | NA | NA | TGTGCCAGCTCTCAGGGGGGGGCCGGGGAGCTGTTTTTT | CASSQGGAGELFF
TRBJ2-2 | TRBV6-4 | NA | NA | TGTGCCAGCAGTGCTCAGGACAACACCGGGGAGCTGTTTTTT | CASSAQDNTGELFF
TRBJ2-5 | TRBV7-9 | NA | NA | TGTGCCAGCAGCCGGGACACCCAAGAGACCCAGTACTTC | CASSRDTQETQYF
TRBJ1-1 | TRBV28 | NA | NA | TGTGCCAGCAGCCGAAGGGACACTGAAGCTTTCTTT | CASSRRDTEAFF
TRBJ1-1 | TRBV11-2 | NA | NA | TGTGCCAGCAGCTTAGATCTAACGGATAGTTCGCCGGGGGCTTTCTTT | CASSLDLTDSSPGAFF
TRBJ1-6 | TRBV30 | NA | NA | TGTGCCGCCTCGGGGACGAGAAATTCACCCCTCCACTTT | CAASGTRNSPLHF
TRBJ2-1 | TRBV9 | NA | NA | TGTGCCAGCAGCGTAGCTCCAGTGAATGAGCAGTTCTTC | CASSVAPVNEQFF
TRBJ1-3 | TRBV4-1 | NA | NA | TGCGCCAGCAGCCCAGGGGCTTCGGGAGGAAACACCATATATTTT | CASSPGASGGNTIYF
TRBJ2-1 | TRBV5-1 | NA | once | TGCGCCAGCAGCGCCGTTTCGCGGGGTTCCTACAATGAGCAGTTCTTC | CASSAVSRGSYNEQFF
TRBJ1-2 | TRBV28 | TRBD1 | NA | TGTGCCAGCAGTTTAGGGGACAGGGTGCGAGGCTACACCTTC | CASSLGDRVRGYTF
TRBJ2-1 | TRBV6-1 | TRBD1 | NA | TGTGCCGTCCACCGGGACAGCCCCTACAATGAGCAGTTCTTC | CAVHRDSPYNEQFF
TRBJ2-2 | TRBV19 | TRBD2 | NA | TGTGCCAGTAGCGCTCCCGCGGGTCGGCGGGGGTCGGGAACCGGGGAGCTGTTTTTT | CASSAPAGRRGSGTGELFF
TRBJ2-3 | TRBV4-2 | NA | NA | TGTGCCAGCAGCCAAGACGGGGCGGGGGCCCACCTAAACACAGATACGCAGTATTTT | CASSQDGAGAHLNTDTQYF
TRBJ2-1 | TRBV25-1 | NA | once | TGTGCCAGCAGAGACGATGTCTCCTACAATGAGCAGTTCTTC | CASRDDVSYNEQFF
TRBJ2-5 | TRBV9 | NA | NA | TGTGCCAGCAGCGTCCTAGGGGGGTACCAAGAGACCCAGTACTTC | CASSVLGGYQETQYF
TRBJ2-5 | TRBV11-2 | TRBD2 | NA | TGTGCCAGCAGCCCCCAGGCCCTAACGGGAGGAGGGGAGACCCAGTACTTC | CASSPQALTGGGETQYF
TRBJ2-7 | TRBV7-9 | NA | NA | TGTGCCAGCAGCTTATCATCAGGGGCTGGCTACGAGCAGTACTTC | CASSLSSGAGYEQYF
TRBJ1-5 | TRBV5-5 | TRBD1 | NA | TGTGCCAGCAGCTTAACTGGACAGGGGGCCGGCAATCAGCCCCAGCATTTT | CASSLTGQGAGNQPQHF
TRBJ1-4 | TRBV28 | TRBD1 | NA | TGTGCCAGCAGTCCCGGACAGGGCCTAGGCCCCGAAAAACTGTTTTTT | CASSPGQGLGPEKLFF
TRBJ2-3 | TRBV7-9 | NA | NA | TGTGCCAGCAGCTTTGGAAGGGGGGGCACAGATACGCAGTATTTT | CASSFGRGGTDTQYF
TRBJ1-5 | TRBV19 | NA | NA | TGTGCCAGTAGTATACAGAATAGCAATCAGCCCCAGCATTTT | CASSIQNSNQPQHF
TRBJ2-7 | TRBV5-1 | TRBD2 | NA | TGCGCCAGCAGCTTTGGACTAGCCTACGAGCAGTACTTC | CASSFGLAYEQYF
TRBJ1-5 | TRBV7-2 | NA | NA | TGTGCCAGCAGCTTATGGGACAATCAGCCCCAGCATTTT | CASSLWDNQPQHF
TRBJ2-4 | TRBV4-1 | TRBD1 | NA | TGCGCCAGCAGCCAAGGGTTCCCCGGGACAGGGATAGCCAAAAACATTCAGTACTTC | CASSQGFPGTGIAKNIQYF